This T cell receptor (beta chain) came from a study of control samples from healthy donors and cancer patients. TCRdb keeps only in-frame clones here, not all; method: immunoSEQ multiplex PCR. The sample includes roughly 88,000 clones, about 89% of them seen just once. The CDR3 has 15 residues. The germline V and J ends were trimmed by 6 bases and 2 bases, with 15 bases remaining between them. CDR1 and CDR2 from the germline V gene are LGHNT and FRNRAP. The specimen sequenced was blood. The TCR sequence derives from a woman aged 25-40 years in good health. The chain links TRBV12-5 to TRBJ2-3; weak D call: TRBD1 (5 bases). In DNA, the CDR3 is TGTGCTAGTGGGAACAGGTCTTTTTACACAGATACGCAGTATTTT. Translated, it gives CASGNRSFYTDTQYF.